Shown below are 18 T cell receptor beta chains from a single sample sequenced in a study of shared clonotypes between healthy human individuals. The data were produced by immunoSEQ multiplex PCR, yet TCRdb's version contains in-frame clones alone and is incomplete. The data show millions of clones, roughly 92% seen once. The sample taken for sequencing was naive CD4+ T cells sorted from blood. The subset: CD45RA+ positively selected. Receptors originate from a man aged 18 to 35 in good health.

The rearrangement uses TRBV27 and TRBJ2-1; 8 nucleotides align to TRBD2. CDR1 MNHEY and CDR2 SMNVEV come from the germline V gene (reference sequence). This CDR3 is 14 amino acids long. The CDR3 here is CAQRGPEVYNEQFF. The DNA of the CDR3 is TGTGCGCAGCGGGGGCCAGAGGTCTACAATGAGCAGTTCTTC.

The chain carries TRBV28 and TRBJ1-2; no definite D call. The V end was cut by 2 bases, the J end by 3 bases, with 7 bases between. The CDR3 runs to 13 residues. Germline V CDR1 and CDR2: MDHEN, SYDVKM. The chain's CDR3 is CASSLEAHYGYTF. CDR3 DNA sequence: TGTGCCAGCAGTTTAGAGGCCCACTATGGCTACACCTTC.

V gene TRBV6-6 combines with J gene TRBJ2-5; 12 positions match TRBD2. With V trimmed by 4 bases and J by 4 bases, 7 bases remained unmatched. The CDR3 covers 16 residues. CDR1 is MNHNY and CDR2 is SVGAGI in the germline V gene (reference sequence). CDR3 in DNA: TGTGCCAGCAGTTCCTTGAAGACTAGCGGGGGAGAGACCCAGTACTTC. Amino acids: CASSSLKTSGGETQYF.

This clone was seen only once. CDR3 sequence: CASSVGGSYNEQFF. In nucleotides, the CDR3 is TGTGCCAGCAGCGTCGGGGGTTCCTACAATGAGCAGTTCTTC. The rearrangement links TRBV11-3 to TRBJ2-1; D is perhaps TRBD2 (6 bases). Germline assignment: CDR1 SGHNT and CDR2 YENEEA. Trimming removed 5 bases from V and 1 base from J, with 9 bases in between. The CDR3 contains 14 residues.

The CDR3 protein is CASSFDRGNTEAFF. DNA for the CDR3: TGCGCCAGCAGCTTCGACAGGGGGAACACTGAAGCTTTCTTT. The chain joins TRBV5-1 to TRBJ1-1; 8 nucleotides line up with TRBD1. CDR3 length: 14 residues. Unmatched junction bases numbered 1, after V lost 2 bases and J lost 1 base. Germline V CDR1 and CDR2: SGHRS, YFSETQ.

This clone was picked up a small number of times. The identical CDR3 is also encoded by other nucleotide sequences in the sample. The V call is TRBV9, the J call TRBJ2-5, with 7 nucleotides matching TRBD1. CDR1 is SGDLS and CDR2 is YYNGEE in the germline V gene. The CDR3 runs 13 residues. J was trimmed by 2 bases and V by 3 bases; bases with no gene match: 1. CDR3 in DNA: TGTGCCAGCAGCGCCAGGGGGCAAGAGACCCAGTACTTC. As protein: CASSARGQETQYF.

This clone has a single count. The chain carries TRBV5-4 and TRBJ2-1, with TRBD2 as a possible D gene (5 bases). V was clipped by 2 bases and J by 3 bases, with 15 bases between them. CDR3 length equals 16 residues. CDR1 is SGHNT, CDR2 YYREEE, per germline (reference sequence). The CDR3 loop reads CASSFRRGEVYNEQFF. The CDR3 DNA sequence: TGTGCCAGCAGCTTTCGTCGGGGAGAGGTCTACAATGAGCAGTTCTTC.

The chain couples TRBV7-2 to TRBJ1-4; D not resolved. V was trimmed by 2 bases and J by 6 bases, leaving 16 bases between them. Germline CDR1 is SGHTA and CDR2 is FQGNSA. This CDR3 spans 16 amino acids. CDR3 bases: TGTGCCAGCAGCTTAATGGCGGGGTTATCTCATGAAAAACTGTTTTTT. Translated: CASSLMAGLSHEKLFF.

The gene calls are TRBV29-1 and TRBJ1-1; perhaps TRBD1 as D (5 bases). There are 12 residues in the CDR3. CDR1 is SQVTM, CDR2 ANQGSEA, per germline. V was trimmed by 5 bases and J by 5 bases, leaving 12 bases between them. The chain's CDR3 is CSVNPGLTEAFF. As DNA, the CDR3 is TGCAGCGTTAATCCAGGGTTAACTGAAGCTTTCTTT. Complete variable domain (other parts from reference TRBV29-1 and TRBJ1-1): SAVISQKPSRDICQRGTSLTIQCQVDSQVTMMFWYRQQPGQSLTLIATANQGSEATYESGFVIDKFPISRPNLTFSTLTVSNMSPEDSSIYLCSVNPGLTEAFFGQGTRLTVV.

Only a few counts were recorded for this clone. The chain uses TRBV30 and TRBJ1-6; D is uncertain. Germline V gene data show CDR1 as GTSNPN and CDR2 as SVGIG (reference sequence). V lost 0 bases, J lost 5 bases, and 14 bases lay in between. The CDR3 has 16 amino acids. CDR3 nucleotides: TGTGCCTGGAGTGTAGTAGGACGGGCCGATAATTCACCCCTCCACTTT. Translated: CAWSVVGRADNSPLHF.

The gene calls are TRBV5-1 and TRBJ2-5; D gene ambiguous. Germline loops: CDR1 SGHRS, CDR2 YFSETQ. The CDR3 length is 16 residues. V gave up 5 bases and J gave up 1 base, with 18 bases separating them. The CDR3 region has the DNA TGCGCCAGCAGGCGGATGGGGTCCTCGGTCCAAGAGACCCAGTACTTC. Protein: CASRRMGSSVQETQYF.

The chain is built from TRBV27 and TRBJ2-7, with D possibly TRBD1 on 6 matching bases. Trimming shortened V by 4 bases and J by 3 bases, and 13 bases separated the two germline ends. The CDR3 runs to 14 residues. Per germline, CDR1 MNHEY and CDR2 SMNVEV (reference sequence). The CDR3 loop reads CASSYREMGYEQYF. The CDR3 DNA reads TGTGCCAGCAGTTACAGGGAAATGGGCTACGAGCAGTACTTC.

The chain recombines TRBV6-5 with TRBJ1-6; TRBD1 is a possible D gene (5 bases). The V gene lost 2 bases and the J gene lost 10 bases, with 15 bases spanning the gap. CDR3 length equals 15 residues. Germline V CDR1 and CDR2: MNHEY, SVGAGI. CDR3 nucleotides: TGTGCCAGCAGTTACAAACAGGCTCGATCCTCACCCCTCCACTTT. Translated, it gives CASSYKQARSSPLHF.

This rearrangement joins TRBV6-6 to TRBJ1-1; D may be TRBD1 (6 bases). Trimming pared 5 bases from V and 0 bases from J, leaving 13 bases between. The CDR3 is 15 residues long. CDR1 and CDR2 from the germline V gene are MNHNY and SVGAGI (reference sequence). The CDR3 protein is CASSGGRGMNTEAFF. The CDR3 region has the DNA TGTGCCAGCAGTGGGGGCAGGGGCATGAACACTGAAGCTTTCTTT.

The V and J genes are TRBV9 and TRBJ1-3, with D possibly matching TRBD1 (6 bases). The germline V and J ends were trimmed by 4 bases and 4 bases, with 18 bases remaining between them. The CDR3 consists of 16 residues. Germline CDR1 is SGDLS and CDR2 is YYNGEE. CDR3: CASSPLGGRGGNTIYF. The CDR3 DNA is TGTGCCAGCAGCCCCTTGGGGGGGCGCGGAGGAAACACCATATATTTT.

The chain combines TRBV10-3 with TRBJ2-1; weak D call: TRBD1 (5 bases). The CDR3 extends over 13 amino acids. Germline V gene lookup returns CDR1 ENHRY and CDR2 SYGVKD. With 1 base removed from V and 5 bases from J, the gap between germline ends came to 6 bases. CDR3 region: CAISEYRNNEQFF. The CDR3 DNA is TGTGCCATCAGTGAGTACAGGAACAATGAGCAGTTCTTC.

The chain uses TRBV5-8 and TRBJ2-5; 7 nucleotides line up with TRBD1. From germline, CDR1 is SGHTS and CDR2 YDEGEE. The J segment lost 2 bases and the V segment lost 8 bases, leaving 6 bases of the junction unmatched. The CDR3 runs to 13 residues. CDR3 region: CASSPGQQETQYF. The CDR3 DNA follows: TGTGCCAGTAGTCCGGGACAGCAAGAGACCCAGTACTTC.

This chain connects TRBV5-4 to TRBJ2-3, with D perhaps being TRBD1 or TRBD2 (5 bases each). This CDR3 is built from 15 residues. Germline CDR1 is SGHNT and CDR2 is YYREEE (reference sequence). V lost 4 bases and J 1 base, leaving 13 bases between the germline ends. The CDR3 nucleotides are TGTGCCAGCAGCCGGGACCCTCGGGGCACAGATACGCAGTATTTT. As protein: CASSRDPRGTDTQYF.